Sequencing of this TCR beta chain was carried out in a study of vaccination effects on CD4 cells after COVID-19. Within the ViraFEST assay, antigen-specific CD4+ T cells underwent expansion with viral peptide pools prior to sequencing. Scientists isolated CD4+ T cells after a roughly 9-day culture period ended. Nucleocapsid antibodies were negative in the vaccine recipients, who had never had SARS-CoV-2 infection. Cultures had half their medium replaced with IL-2 medium on days 3 and 7. Here immunoSEQ multiplex PCR was the method, and the copy in TCRdb shows in-frame clones only, minus some. Among 71,000 or so clones listed, approximately 79% were seen once. The V gene's germline CDR1 is MNHEY and CDR2 SVGAGI. V shed 7 bases and J shed 9 bases, with 13 bases lying between them. This CDR3 region has 13 residues. Study-level findings and limits: Late after vaccination, infection- and vaccine-induced clones showed marked clonal contraction.

Worth noting for this clone: No antigen is known for it.

The source of this sequence is a human donor who received a COVID-19 vaccine. The specimen was CD4+ T cells from PBMCs cultured with HCoV-OC43 spike peptides, collected before COVID-19 vaccination. Specified subset: HCoV-OC43 spike overlapping peptide pool stimulation. The genes are TRBV6-5 and TRBJ1-6, with D possibly TRBD1 on 5 matching bases. The CDR3 DNA is TGTGCCAGCAACAACGGGGGTCGTTCACCCCTCCACTTT. Translating it yields CASNNGGRSPLHF.